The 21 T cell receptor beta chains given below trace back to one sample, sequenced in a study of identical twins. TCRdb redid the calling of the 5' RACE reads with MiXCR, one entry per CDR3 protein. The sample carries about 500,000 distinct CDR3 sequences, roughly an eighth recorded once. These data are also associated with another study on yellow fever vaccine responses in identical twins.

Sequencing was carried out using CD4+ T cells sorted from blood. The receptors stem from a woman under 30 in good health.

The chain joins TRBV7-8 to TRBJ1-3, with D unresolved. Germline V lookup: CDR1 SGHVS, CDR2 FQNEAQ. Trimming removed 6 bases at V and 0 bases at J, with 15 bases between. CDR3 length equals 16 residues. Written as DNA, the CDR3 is TGTGCCAGCAGTGGTCGGCACCTTAGCTCTGGAAACACCATATATTTT. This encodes CASSGRHLSSGNTIYF.

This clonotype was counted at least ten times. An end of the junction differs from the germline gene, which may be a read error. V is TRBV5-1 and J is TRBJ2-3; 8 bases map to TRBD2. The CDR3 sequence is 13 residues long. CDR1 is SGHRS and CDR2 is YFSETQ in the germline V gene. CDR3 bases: TGTGCCAGCAGTCGGGGGGGTACAGATACGCAGTATTTT. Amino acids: CASSRGGTDTQYF. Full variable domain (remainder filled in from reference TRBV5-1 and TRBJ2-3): KAGVTQTPRYLIKTRGQQVTLSCSPISGHRSVSWYQQTPGQGLQFLFEYFSETQRNKGNFPGRFSGRQFSNSRSEMNVSTLELGDSALYLCASSRGGTDTQYFGPGTRLTVL.

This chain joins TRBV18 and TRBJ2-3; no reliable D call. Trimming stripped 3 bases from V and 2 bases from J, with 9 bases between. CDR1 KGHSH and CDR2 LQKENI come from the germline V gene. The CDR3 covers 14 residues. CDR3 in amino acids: CASSPTDDTDTQYF. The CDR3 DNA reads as TGTGCCAGCTCACCTACGGACGACACAGATACGCAGTATTTT.

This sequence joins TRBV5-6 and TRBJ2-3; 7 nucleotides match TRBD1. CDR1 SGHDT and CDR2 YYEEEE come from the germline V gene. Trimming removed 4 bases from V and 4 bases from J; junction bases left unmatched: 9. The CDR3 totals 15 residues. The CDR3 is CASSPTGYGADTQYF. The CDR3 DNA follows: TGTGCCAGCAGCCCGACAGGGTACGGCGCAGATACGCAGTATTTT.

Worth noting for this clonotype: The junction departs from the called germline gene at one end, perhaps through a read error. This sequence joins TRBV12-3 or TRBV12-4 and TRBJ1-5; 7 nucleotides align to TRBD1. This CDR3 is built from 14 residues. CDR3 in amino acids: CVSSLRGQDQPQHF. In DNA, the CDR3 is TGTGTCAGCAGTTTAAGGGGGCAAGATCAGCCCCAGCATTTT.

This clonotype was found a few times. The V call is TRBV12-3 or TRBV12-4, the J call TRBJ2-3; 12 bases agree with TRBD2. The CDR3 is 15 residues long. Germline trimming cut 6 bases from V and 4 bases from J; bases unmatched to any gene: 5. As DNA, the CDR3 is TGTGCCAGCAGGACTAGCGGGGGATATGCAGATACGCAGTATTTT. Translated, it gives CASRTSGGYADTQYF.

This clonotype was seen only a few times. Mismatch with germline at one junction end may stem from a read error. The CDR3 sequence is CSVKAGGLEGGLLF. The CDR3 coding sequence is TGCAGCGTTAAGGCGGGAGGACTTGAGGGCGGGCTGCTCTTC. The chain couples TRBV29-1 to TRBJ2-1, with 8 bases fitting TRBD2. The CDR3 consists of 14 residues. CDR1 is SQVTM, CDR2 ANQGSEA, per germline.

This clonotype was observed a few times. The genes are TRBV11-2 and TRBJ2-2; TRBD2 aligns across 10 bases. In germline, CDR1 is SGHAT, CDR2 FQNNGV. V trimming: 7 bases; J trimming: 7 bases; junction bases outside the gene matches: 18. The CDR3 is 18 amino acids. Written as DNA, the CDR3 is TGTGCCAGCACCCTAAAGGGGCTAGCGGGGGTTTCACACGGGGAGCTGTTTTTT. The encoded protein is CASTLKGLAGVSHGELFF.

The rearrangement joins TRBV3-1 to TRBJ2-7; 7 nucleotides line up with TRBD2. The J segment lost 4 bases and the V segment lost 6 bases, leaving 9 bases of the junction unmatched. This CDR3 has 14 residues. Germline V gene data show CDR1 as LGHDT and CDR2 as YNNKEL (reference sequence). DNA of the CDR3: TGTGCCAGCAGTCACAATGGACTAGAATACGAGCAGTACTTC. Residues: CASSHNGLEYEQYF.

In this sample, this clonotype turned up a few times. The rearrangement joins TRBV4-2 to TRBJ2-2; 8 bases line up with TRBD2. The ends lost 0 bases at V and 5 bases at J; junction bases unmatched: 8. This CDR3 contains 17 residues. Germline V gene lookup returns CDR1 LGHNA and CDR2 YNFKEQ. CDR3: CASSQETGGLITGELFF. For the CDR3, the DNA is TGTGCCAGCAGCCAAGAAACGGGAGGGCTTATTACCGGGGAGCTGTTTTTT.

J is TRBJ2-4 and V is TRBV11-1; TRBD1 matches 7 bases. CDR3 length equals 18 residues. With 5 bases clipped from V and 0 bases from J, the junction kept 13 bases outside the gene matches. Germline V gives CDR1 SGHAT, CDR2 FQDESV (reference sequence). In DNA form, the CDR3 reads TGTGCCAGCAGCCCTCCTCCGGGACAGCAACTAGCCAAAAACATTCAGTACTTC. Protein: CASSPPPGQQLAKNIQYF. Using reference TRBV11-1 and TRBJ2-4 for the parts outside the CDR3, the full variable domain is EAEVAQSPRYKITEKSQAVAFWCDPISGHATLYWYRQILGQGPELLVQFQDESVVDDSQLPKDRFSAERLKGVDSTLKIQPAELGDSAMYLCASSPPPGQQLAKNIQYFGAGTRLSVL.

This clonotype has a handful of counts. The CDR3 sequence is CASSLRQVSSGNTIYF. The CDR3, as DNA: TGTGCCAGCAGCTTACGGCAGGTCAGCTCTGGAAACACCATATATTTT. This chain uses TRBV7-2 with TRBJ1-3; D gene ambiguous. The ends were cut back, 2 bases at V and 0 bases at J, with 11 bases in the middle. This CDR3 has 16 amino acids. CDR1 and CDR2 (germline): SGHTA, FQGNSA.

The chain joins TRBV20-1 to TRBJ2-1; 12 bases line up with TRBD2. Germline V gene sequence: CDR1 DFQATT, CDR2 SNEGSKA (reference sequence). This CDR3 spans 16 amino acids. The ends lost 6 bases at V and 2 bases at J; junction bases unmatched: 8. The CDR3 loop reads CSAPTSGGAPYNEQFF. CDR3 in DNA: TGCAGTGCACCGACTAGCGGGGGCGCGCCCTACAATGAGCAGTTCTTC.

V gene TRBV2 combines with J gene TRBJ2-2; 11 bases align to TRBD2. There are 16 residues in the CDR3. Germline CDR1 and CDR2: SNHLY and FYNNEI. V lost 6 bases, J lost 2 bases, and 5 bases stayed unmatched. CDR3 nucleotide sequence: TGTGCCAGCAGACTAACTAGCGGGAGTAACACCGGGGAGCTGTTTTTT. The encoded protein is CASRLTSGSNTGELFF.

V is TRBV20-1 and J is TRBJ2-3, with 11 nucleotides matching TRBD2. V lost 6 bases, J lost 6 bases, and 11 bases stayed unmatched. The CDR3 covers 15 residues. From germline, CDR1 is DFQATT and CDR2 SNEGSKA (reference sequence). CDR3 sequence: CSAKELAGVWDTQYF. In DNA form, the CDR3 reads TGCAGTGCAAAAGAACTAGCGGGGGTATGGGATACGCAGTATTTT.

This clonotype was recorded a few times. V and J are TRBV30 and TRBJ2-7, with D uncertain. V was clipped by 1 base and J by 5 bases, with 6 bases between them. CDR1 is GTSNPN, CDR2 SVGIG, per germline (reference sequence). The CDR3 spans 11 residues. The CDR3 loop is CAWSGRDEQYF. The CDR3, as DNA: TGTGCCTGGAGTGGAAGGGACGAGCAGTACTTC.

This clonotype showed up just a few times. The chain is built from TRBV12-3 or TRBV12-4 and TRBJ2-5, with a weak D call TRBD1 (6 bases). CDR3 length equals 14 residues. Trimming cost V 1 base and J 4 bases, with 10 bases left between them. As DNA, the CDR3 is TGTGCCAGCAGTTTAGTTGGCAGGGGAGAGACCCAGTACTTC. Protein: CASSLVGRGETQYF.

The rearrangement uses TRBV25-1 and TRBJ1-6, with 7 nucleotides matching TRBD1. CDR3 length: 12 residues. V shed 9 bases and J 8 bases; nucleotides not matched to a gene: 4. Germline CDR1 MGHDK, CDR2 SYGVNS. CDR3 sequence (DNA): TGTGCCAGTCGACAGGGCCATTCACCCCTCCACTTT. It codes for CASRQGHSPLHF.

The CDR3 reads CASSRIRGETQYF. Written as DNA, the CDR3 is TGCGCCAGCAGCCGGATCCGGGGAGAGACCCAGTACTTC. This chain uses TRBV4-1 with TRBJ2-5, with a weak D call TRBD2 (5 bases). Germline V gene lookup returns CDR1 MGHRA and CDR2 YSYEKL. Trimming pared 4 bases from V and 4 bases from J, leaving 10 bases between. There are 13 residues in the CDR3.

The CDR3 here is CASSYLWRASGELFF. The CDR3 region has the DNA TGTGCCAGCAGTTACCTCTGGCGAGCCAGCGGGGAGCTGTTTTTT. The chain uses TRBV12-3 or TRBV12-4 and TRBJ2-2; no clear D. This CDR3 has 15 residues. V was clipped by 4 bases and J by 7 bases, with 16 bases between them.

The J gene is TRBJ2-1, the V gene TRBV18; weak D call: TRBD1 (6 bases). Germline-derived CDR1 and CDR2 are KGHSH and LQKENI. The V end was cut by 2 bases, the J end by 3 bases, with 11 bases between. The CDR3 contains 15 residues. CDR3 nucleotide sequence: TGTGCCAGCTCACCAACAGGGCCTGGCTACAATGAGCAGTTCTTC. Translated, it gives CASSPTGPGYNEQFF.